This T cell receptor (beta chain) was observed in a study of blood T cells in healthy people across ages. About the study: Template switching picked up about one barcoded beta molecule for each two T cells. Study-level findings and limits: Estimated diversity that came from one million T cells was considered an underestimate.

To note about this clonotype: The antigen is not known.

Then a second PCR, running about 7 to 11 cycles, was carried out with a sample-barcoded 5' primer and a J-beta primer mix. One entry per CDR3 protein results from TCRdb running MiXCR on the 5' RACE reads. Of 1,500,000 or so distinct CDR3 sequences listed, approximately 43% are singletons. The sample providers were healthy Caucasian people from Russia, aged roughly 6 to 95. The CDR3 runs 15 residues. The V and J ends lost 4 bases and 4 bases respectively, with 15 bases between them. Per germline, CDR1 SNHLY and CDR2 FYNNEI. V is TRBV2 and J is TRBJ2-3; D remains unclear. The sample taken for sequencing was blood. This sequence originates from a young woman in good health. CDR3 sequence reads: CASSAHFPEADTQYF. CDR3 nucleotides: TGTGCCAGCAGTGCGCACTTTCCCGAGGCAGATACGCAGTATTTT.